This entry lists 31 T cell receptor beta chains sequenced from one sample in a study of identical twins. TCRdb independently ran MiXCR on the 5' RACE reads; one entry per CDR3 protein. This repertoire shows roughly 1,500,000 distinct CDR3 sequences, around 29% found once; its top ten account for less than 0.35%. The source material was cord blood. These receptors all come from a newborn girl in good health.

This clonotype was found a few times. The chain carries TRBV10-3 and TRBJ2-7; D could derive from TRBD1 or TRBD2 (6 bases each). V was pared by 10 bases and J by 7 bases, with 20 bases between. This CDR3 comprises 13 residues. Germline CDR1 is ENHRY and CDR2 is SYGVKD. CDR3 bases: TGTGCCACCGAAGGGGGGTATTACAATGAGCAGTACTTC. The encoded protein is CATEGGYYNEQYF.

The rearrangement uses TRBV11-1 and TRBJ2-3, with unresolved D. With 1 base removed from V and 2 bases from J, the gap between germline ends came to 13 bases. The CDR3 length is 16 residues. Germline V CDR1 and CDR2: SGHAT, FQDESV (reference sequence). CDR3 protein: CASSLGPGRNTDTQYF. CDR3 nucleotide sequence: TGTGCCAGCAGCTTAGGGCCCGGGCGGAACACAGATACGCAGTATTTT.

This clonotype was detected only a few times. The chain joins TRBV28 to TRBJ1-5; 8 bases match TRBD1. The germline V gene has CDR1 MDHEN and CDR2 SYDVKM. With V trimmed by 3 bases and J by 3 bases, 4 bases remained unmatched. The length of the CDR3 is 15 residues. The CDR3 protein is CASSFVDRDNQPQHF. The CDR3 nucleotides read TGTGCCAGCAGTTTCGTGGACAGGGACAATCAGCCCCAGCATTTT.

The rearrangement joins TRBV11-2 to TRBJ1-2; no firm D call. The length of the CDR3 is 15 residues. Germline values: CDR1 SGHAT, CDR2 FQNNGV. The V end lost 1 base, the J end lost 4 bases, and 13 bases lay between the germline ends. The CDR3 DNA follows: TGTGCCAGCAGCTTAGTAACAGACCCATTCTATGGCTACACCTTC. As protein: CASSLVTDPFYGYTF.

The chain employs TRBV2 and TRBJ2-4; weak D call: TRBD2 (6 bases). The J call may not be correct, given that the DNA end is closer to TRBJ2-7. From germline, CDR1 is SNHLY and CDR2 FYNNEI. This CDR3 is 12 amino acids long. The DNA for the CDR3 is TGTGCCAGCATTCGGGACTTTTACGAGCAGTACTTC. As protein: CASIRDFYEQYF.

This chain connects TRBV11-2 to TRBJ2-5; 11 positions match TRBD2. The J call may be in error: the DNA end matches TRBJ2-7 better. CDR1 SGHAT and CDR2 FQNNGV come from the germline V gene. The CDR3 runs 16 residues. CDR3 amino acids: CASSHRPGTSGYEQYF. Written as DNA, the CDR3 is TGTGCCAGCAGCCATCGACCCGGGACTAGCGGCTACGAGCAGTACTTC.

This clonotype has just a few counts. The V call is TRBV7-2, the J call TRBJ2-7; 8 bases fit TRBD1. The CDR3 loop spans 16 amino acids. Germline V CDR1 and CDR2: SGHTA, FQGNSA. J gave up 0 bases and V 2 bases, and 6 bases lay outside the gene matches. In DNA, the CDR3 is TGTGCCAGCAGCTTATTGCGGACAGGGTTCTCCTACGAGCAGTACTTC. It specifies CASSLLRTGFSYEQYF.

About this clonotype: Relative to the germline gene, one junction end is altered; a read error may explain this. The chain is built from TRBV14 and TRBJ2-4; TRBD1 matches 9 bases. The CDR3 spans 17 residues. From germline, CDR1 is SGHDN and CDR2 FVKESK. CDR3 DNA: TGTGCCAGCAGCCGAATGCCCGGGACAGGGCTAAAAACCATTCAGTACTTC. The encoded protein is CASSRMPGTGLKTIQYF.

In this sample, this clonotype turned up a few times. The DNA for the CDR3 is TGCAGTGCCAGGGGACCGAAGACTGAAGCTTTCTTT. Translation: CSARGPKTEAFF. V usage is TRBV20-1 and J usage is TRBJ1-1, with D perhaps TRBD1 (6 bases). This CDR3 region has 12 residues. Germline V gene lookup returns CDR1 DFQATT and CDR2 SNEGSKA (reference sequence). Between the trimmed V and J ends, which lost 6 bases and 5 bases, there was a span of 13 bases.

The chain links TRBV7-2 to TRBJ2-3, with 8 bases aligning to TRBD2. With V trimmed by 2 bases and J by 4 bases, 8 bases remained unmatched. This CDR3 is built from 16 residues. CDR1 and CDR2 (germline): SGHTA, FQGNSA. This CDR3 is CASSLMKRGLADTQYF. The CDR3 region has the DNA TGTGCCAGCAGCTTAATGAAGCGGGGGCTCGCAGATACGCAGTATTTT.

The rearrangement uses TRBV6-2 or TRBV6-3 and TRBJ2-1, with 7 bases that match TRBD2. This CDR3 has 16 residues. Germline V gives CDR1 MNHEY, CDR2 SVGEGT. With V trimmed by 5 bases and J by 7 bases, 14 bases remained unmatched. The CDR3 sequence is CASSRAPWEGNNEQFF. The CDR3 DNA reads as TGTGCCAGCAGTAGGGCCCCGTGGGAGGGGAATAATGAGCAGTTCTTC.

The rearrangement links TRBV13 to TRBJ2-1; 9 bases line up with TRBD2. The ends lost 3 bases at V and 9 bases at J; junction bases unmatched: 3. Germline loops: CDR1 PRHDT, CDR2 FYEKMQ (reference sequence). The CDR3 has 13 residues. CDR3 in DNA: TGTGCCAGCAGCTTTAGCGGGGGCAGTGAGCAGTTCTTC. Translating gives CASSFSGGSEQFF.

The CDR3 loop is CASSLRQGYDNEQFF. The CDR3, as DNA: TGTGCCAGCAGCTTAAGACAGGGATACGACAATGAGCAGTTCTTC. This chain joins TRBV11-2 and TRBJ2-1; 7 nucleotides agree with TRBD1. This CDR3 is built from 15 residues. V trimming: 2 bases; J trimming: 5 bases; junction bases outside the gene matches: 6. The germline gives CDR1 SGHAT, CDR2 FQNNGV.

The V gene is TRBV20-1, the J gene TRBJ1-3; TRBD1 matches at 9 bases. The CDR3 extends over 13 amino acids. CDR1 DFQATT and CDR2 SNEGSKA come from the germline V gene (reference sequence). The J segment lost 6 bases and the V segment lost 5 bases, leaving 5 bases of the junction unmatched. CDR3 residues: CSAPRTGANTIYF. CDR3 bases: TGCAGTGCTCCTAGGACAGGGGCAAACACCATATATTTT.

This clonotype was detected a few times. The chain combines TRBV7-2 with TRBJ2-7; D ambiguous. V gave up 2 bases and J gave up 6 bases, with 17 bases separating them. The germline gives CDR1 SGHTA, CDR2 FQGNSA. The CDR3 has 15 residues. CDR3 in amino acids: CASSLTSVLPSEQYF. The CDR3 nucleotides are TGTGCCAGCAGCTTAACGTCCGTTCTGCCGAGCGAGCAGTACTTC. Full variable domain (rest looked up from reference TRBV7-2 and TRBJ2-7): GAGVSQSPSNKVTEKGKDVELRCDPISGHTALYWYRQSLGQGLEFLIYFQGNSAPDKSGLPSDRFSAERTGGSVSTLTIQRTQQEDSAVYLCASSLTSVLPSEQYFGPGTRLTVT.

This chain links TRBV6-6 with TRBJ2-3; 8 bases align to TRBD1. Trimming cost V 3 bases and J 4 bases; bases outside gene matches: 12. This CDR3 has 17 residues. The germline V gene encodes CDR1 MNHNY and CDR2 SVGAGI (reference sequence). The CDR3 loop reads CASSYLPRQGMADTQYF. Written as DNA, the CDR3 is TGTGCCAGCAGTTATTTACCTAGACAGGGGATGGCAGATACGCAGTATTTT.

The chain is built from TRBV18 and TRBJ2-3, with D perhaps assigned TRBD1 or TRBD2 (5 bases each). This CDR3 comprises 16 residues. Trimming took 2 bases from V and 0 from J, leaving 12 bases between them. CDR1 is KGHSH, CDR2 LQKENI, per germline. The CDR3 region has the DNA TGTGCCAGCTCACCAGTTGGGGACCCTAGCACAGATACGCAGTATTTT. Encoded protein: CASSPVGDPSTDTQYF.

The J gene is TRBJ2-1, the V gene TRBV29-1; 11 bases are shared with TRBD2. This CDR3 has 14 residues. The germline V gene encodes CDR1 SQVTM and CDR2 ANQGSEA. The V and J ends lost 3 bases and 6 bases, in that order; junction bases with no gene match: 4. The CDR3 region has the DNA TGCAGCGTTGAGGGTAGCGGGGGGGCCAATGAGCAGTTCTTC. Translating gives CSVEGSGGANEQFF.

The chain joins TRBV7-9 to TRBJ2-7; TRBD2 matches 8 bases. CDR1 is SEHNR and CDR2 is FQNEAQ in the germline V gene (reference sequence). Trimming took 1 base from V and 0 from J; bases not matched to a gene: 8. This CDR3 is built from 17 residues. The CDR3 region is CASSLGVTSGSSYEQYF. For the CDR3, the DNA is TGTGCCAGCAGCTTAGGGGTTACTAGCGGAAGCTCCTACGAGCAGTACTTC.

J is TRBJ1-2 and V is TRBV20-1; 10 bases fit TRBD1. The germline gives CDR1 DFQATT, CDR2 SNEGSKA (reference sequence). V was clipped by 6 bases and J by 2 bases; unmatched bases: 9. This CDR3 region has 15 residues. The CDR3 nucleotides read TGCAGTGCAGAATCGGGACAGGGGCAAAACTATGGCTACACCTTC. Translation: CSAESGQGQNYGYTF.

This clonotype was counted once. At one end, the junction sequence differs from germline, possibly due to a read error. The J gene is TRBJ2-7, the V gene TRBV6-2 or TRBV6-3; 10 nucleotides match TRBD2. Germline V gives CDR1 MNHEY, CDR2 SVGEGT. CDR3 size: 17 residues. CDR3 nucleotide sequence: TGTGCCAGCAGTTCACCAGCGGGGGGGCCTCACTCCTGCGAGCAGTACTTC. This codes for CASSSPAGGPHSCEQYF.

This CDR3 reads CASTRTFGSYEQYF. The CDR3, as DNA: TGTGCCAGCACCCGGACATTCGGTTCCTACGAGCAGTACTTC. The chain is built from TRBV27 and TRBJ2-7, with a weak D call TRBD1 (5 bases). CDR1 is MNHEY, CDR2 SMNVEV, per germline (reference sequence). The CDR3 runs 14 residues. V was cut by 7 bases and J by 1 base, with 14 bases left in between.

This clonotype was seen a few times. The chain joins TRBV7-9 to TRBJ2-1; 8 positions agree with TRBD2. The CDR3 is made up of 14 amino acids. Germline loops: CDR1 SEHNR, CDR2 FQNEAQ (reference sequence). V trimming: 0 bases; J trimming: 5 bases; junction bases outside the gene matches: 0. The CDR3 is CASSLAGLDNEQFF. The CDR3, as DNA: TGTGCCAGCAGCTTAGCGGGACTAGACAATGAGCAGTTCTTC. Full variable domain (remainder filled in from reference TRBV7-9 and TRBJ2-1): DTGVSQNPRHKITKRGQNVTFRCDPISEHNRLYWYRQTLGQGPEFLTYFQNEAQLEKSRLLSDRFSAERPKGSFSTLEIQRTEQGDSAMYLCASSLAGLDNEQFFGPGTRLTVL.

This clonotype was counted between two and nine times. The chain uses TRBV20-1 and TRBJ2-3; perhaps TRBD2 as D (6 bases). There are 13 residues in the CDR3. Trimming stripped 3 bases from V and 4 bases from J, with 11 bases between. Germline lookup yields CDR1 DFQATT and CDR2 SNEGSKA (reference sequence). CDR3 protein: CSARGLIPDTQYF. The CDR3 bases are TGCAGTGCTAGGGGACTTATTCCAGATACGCAGTATTTT.

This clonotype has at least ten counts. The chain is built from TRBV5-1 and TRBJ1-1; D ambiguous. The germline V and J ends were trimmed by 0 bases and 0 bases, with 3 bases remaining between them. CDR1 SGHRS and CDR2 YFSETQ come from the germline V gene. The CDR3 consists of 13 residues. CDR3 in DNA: TGCGCCAGCAGCTTGGACATGAACACTGAAGCTTTCTTT. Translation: CASSLDMNTEAFF.

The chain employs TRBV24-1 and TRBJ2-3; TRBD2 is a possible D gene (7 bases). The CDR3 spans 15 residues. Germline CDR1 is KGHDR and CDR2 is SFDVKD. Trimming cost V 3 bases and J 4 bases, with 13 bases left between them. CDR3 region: CATSDGGAVADTQYF. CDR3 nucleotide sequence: TGTGCCACCAGTGATGGGGGGGCCGTCGCAGATACGCAGTATTTT.

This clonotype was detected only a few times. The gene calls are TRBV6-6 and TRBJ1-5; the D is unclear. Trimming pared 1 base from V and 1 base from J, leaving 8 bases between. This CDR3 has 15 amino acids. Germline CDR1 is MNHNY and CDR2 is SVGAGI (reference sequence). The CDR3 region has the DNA TGTGCCAGCAGTTACTTCGGTTGGAGCAATCAGCCCCAGCATTTT. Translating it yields CASSYFGWSNQPQHF.

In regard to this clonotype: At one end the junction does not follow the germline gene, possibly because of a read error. CDR3 bases: TGTGCCAGCAGCGTAGCATTGCGGGGTGGGGATTCACCCCTCCACTTT. Translation gives CASSVALRGGDSPLHF. The gene calls are TRBV7-2 and TRBJ1-6; D gene unclear. Germline-derived CDR1 and CDR2 are SGHTA and FQGNSA. The CDR3 has 16 amino acids.

In DNA form, the CDR3 reads TGTGCCAGCAGGTCAACAGGGGGGGTAGGGTCACCCCTCCACTTT. Its translation: CASRSTGGVGSPLHF. The chain links TRBV27 to TRBJ1-6, with 8 bases fitting TRBD1. The CDR3 spans 15 residues. CDR1 is MNHEY, CDR2 SMNVEV, per germline (reference sequence). The J segment lost 10 bases and the V segment lost 6 bases, leaving 11 bases of the junction unmatched.

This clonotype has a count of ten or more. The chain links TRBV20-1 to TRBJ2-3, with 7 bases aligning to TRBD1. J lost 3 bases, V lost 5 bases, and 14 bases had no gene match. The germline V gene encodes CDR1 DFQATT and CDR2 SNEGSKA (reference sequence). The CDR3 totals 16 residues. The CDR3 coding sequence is TGCAGTGCTTCCCCATATACCGGGACAGAGACAGATACGCAGTATTTT. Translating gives CSASPYTGTETDTQYF.

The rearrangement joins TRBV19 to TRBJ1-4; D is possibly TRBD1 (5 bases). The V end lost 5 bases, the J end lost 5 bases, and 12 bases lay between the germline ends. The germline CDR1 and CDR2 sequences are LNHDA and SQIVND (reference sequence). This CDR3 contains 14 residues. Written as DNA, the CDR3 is TGTGCCAGTAGTCCGCAGGGCCCGAATGAAAAACTGTTTTTT. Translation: CASSPQGPNEKLFF.